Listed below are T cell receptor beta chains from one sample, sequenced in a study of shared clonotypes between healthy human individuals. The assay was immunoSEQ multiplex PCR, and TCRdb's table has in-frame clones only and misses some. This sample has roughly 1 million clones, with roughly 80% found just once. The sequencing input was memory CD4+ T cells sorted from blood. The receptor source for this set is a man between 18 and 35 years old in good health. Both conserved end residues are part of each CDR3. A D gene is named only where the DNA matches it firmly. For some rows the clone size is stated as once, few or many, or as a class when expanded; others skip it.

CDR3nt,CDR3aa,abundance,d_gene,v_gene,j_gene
TGTGCCAGTAGTCGGGGGGGGCTAACAGCGCCTGAAGCTTTCTTT,CASSRGGLTAPEAFF,few,NA,TRBV19,TRBJ1-1
TGTGCCAGCAGTTTATCGACCCTCGGCAATCAGCCCCAGCATTTT,CASSLSTLGNQPQHF,NA,NA,TRBV27,TRBJ1-5
TGCGCCAGCAGCCAGGCAGGGACTAGCACAGATACGCAGTATTTT,CASSQAGTSTDTQYF,NA,NA,TRBV5-1,TRBJ2-3
TGTGCCAGCAGCTTAGTATGGGTTTTAGCCAAAAACATTCAGTACTTC,CASSLVWVLAKNIQYF,NA,NA,TRBV7-2,TRBJ2-4
TGTGCCAGCACCGTTCCGGAGGGGGGCGGCTATGGCTACACCTTC,CASTVPEGGGYGYTF,NA,NA,TRBV28,TRBJ1-2
TGTGCCAGCAGCCCCGCGCGTATGAGAACTGAAGCTTTCTTT,CASSPARMRTEAFF,few,NA,TRBV5-6,TRBJ1-1
TGTGCCAGAGGAGGTCAGGGGCCCAAAAACATTCAGTACTTC,CARGGQGPKNIQYF,NA,NA,TRBV21-1,TRBJ2-4
TGTGCCAGCAGCTTAAGAACGGGTTACAAAGAAGTCTTC,CASSLRTGYKEVF,NA,NA,TRBV7-2,TRBJ2-1
TGTGCCAGCAGCTTTAGACCCACCGGGGAGCTGTTTTTT,CASSFRPTGELFF,NA,NA,TRBV7-2,TRBJ2-2
TGTGCCAGCAGCTTGGCCCCCGTGGAGACCCAGTACTTC,CASSLAPVETQYF,many,NA,TRBV5-4,TRBJ2-5
TGTGCCAGCAGTTCAGGTGCGAGTCTGGGCTACGAGCAGTACTTC,CASSSGASLGYEQYF,NA,NA,TRBV6-6,TRBJ2-7
TGCGCCAGCAGTGAGTCAGGGGCTGAAGCTTTCTTT,CASSESGAEAFF,NA,NA,TRBV10-2,TRBJ1-1
TGCAGTGCGGGACGGACAGCACCCCTCCACTTT,CSAGRTAPLHF,NA,NA,TRBV20-1,TRBJ1-6
TGTGCCAGTCCCCCTGAGGTTGCGGGCACTGAAGCTTTCTTT,CASPPEVAGTEAFF,NA,NA,TRBV2,TRBJ1-1
TGCGCCAGCAGCTTGGGGGGTTTGAACACTGAAGCTTTCTTT,CASSLGGLNTEAFF,NA,NA,TRBV5-1,TRBJ1-1
TGCGCCAGCAGCTTTTTGGGGGGACAGGGGAAACAAAATGAAAAACTGTTTTTT,CASSFLGGQGKQNEKLFF,few,TRBD1,TRBV5-1,TRBJ1-4
TGTGCCAGCTCACCAGACATAAACACCATATATTTT,CASSPDINTIYF,NA,NA,TRBV18,TRBJ1-3
TGTGCCAGTAGTTGGGCGGGGGGCTCGAACACCGGGGAGCTGTTTTTT,CASSWAGGSNTGELFF,NA,TRBD2,TRBV7-8,TRBJ2-2
TGTGCCTGGAGGCTTCTAGAAACCCGGAATTCACCCCTCCACTTT,CAWRLLETRNSPLHF,NA,NA,TRBV30,TRBJ1-6
TGCGCCAGCAGTCAACCGGGACAGGGTAAGAAGTGCTACACCTTC,CASSQPGQGKKCYTF,NA,TRBD1,TRBV23-1,TRBJ1-2
TGTGCCAGCAGCAAACTAGCGGGGGCTAGCACAGATACGCAGTATTTT,CASSKLAGASTDTQYF,NA,TRBD2,TRBV11-2,TRBJ2-3
TGCGCCAGCAGCCAAGACTTAGAGGGACAGATAAATGAAAAACTGTTTTTT,CASSQDLEGQINEKLFF,NA,TRBD1,TRBV4-3,TRBJ1-4
TGTGCCAGCAGCCGAACAGGGATAGTTGCCGGGGAGCTGTTTTTT,CASSRTGIVAGELFF,few,NA,TRBV7-9,TRBJ2-2
TGCGCCAGCAGCTTGGACTCTATTGTGCAGTTCTTC,CASSLDSIVQFF,NA,NA,TRBV5-1,TRBJ2-1
TGTGCCAGCAGGGACGGTAACACATATTCACCCCTCCACTTT,CASRDGNTYSPLHF,NA,NA,TRBV2,TRBJ1-6
TGTGCCTGGAGTCTGATGACAGGGGGCAGAGAGACCCAGTACTTC,CAWSLMTGGRETQYF,once,TRBD1,TRBV30,TRBJ2-5
TGTGCCAGCAGCCAAGTCGGGACAGGGGGGTCGGAAGCTTTCTTT,CASSQVGTGGSEAFF,once,TRBD1,TRBV14,TRBJ1-1
TGTGCCAGCAGCCGGACTAGCGGTAGCACAGATACGCAGTATTTT,CASSRTSGSTDTQYF,NA,TRBD2,TRBV9,TRBJ2-3
TGTGCCATCAGTCCATTTGAATCCGGGACAGGGCCCGGGGAGCTGTTTTTT,CAISPFESGTGPGELFF,NA,TRBD1,TRBV10-3,TRBJ2-2
TGCGCCAGCAGCCAAGACTCGGGAGGGCGCTCAGATACGCAGTATTTT,CASSQDSGGRSDTQYF,NA,TRBD2,TRBV4-3,TRBJ2-3
TGCGCCAGCAGCTTCGGCAGGGCGTACCAAGAGACCCAGTACTTC,CASSFGRAYQETQYF,NA,NA,TRBV5-1,TRBJ2-5
TGTGCCAGCAGCTTAGGCCCCAACAGGGTCTTAGCGGGTGAGCAGTACTTC,CASSLGPNRVLAGEQYF,NA,NA,TRBV11-1,TRBJ2-7
TGTGCCAGCTCTACCGGCGGAGGAGAGCAGTACTTC,CASSTGGGEQYF,NA,NA,TRBV18,TRBJ2-7
TGTGCCAGCACCATGACACTATCTGGAAACACCATATATTTT,CASTMTLSGNTIYF,NA,NA,TRBV7-2,TRBJ1-3
TGTGCCAGCAGTTACAAGGGGAAACAGGAAGCTTTCTTT,CASSYKGKQEAFF,few,NA,TRBV2,TRBJ1-1
TGCGCCAGCAGCCAAGATGGGGCCCGCGGGGGGGCCTATACGCAGTATTTT,CASSQDGARGGAYTQYF,once,TRBD2,TRBV4-1,TRBJ2-3
TGTGCCAGCAGCTACGGATGGGCGGGGAAGGGGAACACTGAAGCTTTCTTT,CASSYGWAGKGNTEAFF,once,NA,TRBV7-9,TRBJ1-1
TGTGCCACTTCTAGCGGGAGGCCCTCCTACGAGCAGTACTTC,CATSSGRPSYEQYF,NA,TRBD2,TRBV19,TRBJ2-7
TGTGCCAGCAGTTACCACGGCTCCCGGGAGGGCTACACCTTC,CASSYHGSREGYTF,few,NA,TRBV6-5,TRBJ1-2
TGTGCCAGCAGTGCCCAGGGGGCCAGCTCTGGAAACACCATATATTTT,CASSAQGASSGNTIYF,NA,TRBD1,TRBV25-1,TRBJ1-3
TGTGCCAGCAGCCTCAGGGAGGATTGGCGCGAGCAGTACTTC,CASSLREDWREQYF,NA,NA,TRBV7-9,TRBJ2-7
TGTGCCACCAGCAGAGAAGGGGGTTCCTACAATGAGCAGTTCTTC,CATSREGGSYNEQFF,NA,NA,TRBV15,TRBJ2-1
TGTGCCATCAGTGAGCGGGGCCCCTCCTACGAGCAGTACTTC,CAISERGPSYEQYF,many,NA,TRBV10-3,TRBJ2-7
TGTGCCAGTAGCAACCCACCGGGACGTATTAACTATGGCTACACCTTC,CASSNPPGRINYGYTF,NA,NA,TRBV19,TRBJ1-2
TGTGCCAGTAGTGGGGATATTATCGGCTACACCTTC,CASSGDIIGYTF,NA,NA,TRBV19,TRBJ1-2
TGCGCCAGCAGCTTGGAGGGGGGCTCGGTCACTGAAGCTTTCTTT,CASSLEGGSVTEAFF,NA,NA,TRBV5-1,TRBJ1-1
TGCAGCGTTGAAGAGCAGGCTGCTAGGCAGTATTTT,CSVEEQAARQYF,NA,NA,TRBV29-1,TRBJ2-3
TGCGCCAGCAGCCAACCGAAAGGTTATAATGAAAAACTGTTTTTT,CASSQPKGYNEKLFF,NA,NA,TRBV4-1,TRBJ1-4
TGCAGTGCTCCAACCTACAATGAGCAGTTCTTC,CSAPTYNEQFF,NA,NA,TRBV20-1,TRBJ2-1
TGTGCCAGCAAGAAGGACACAAATGAAAAACTGTTTTTT,CASKKDTNEKLFF,NA,NA,TRBV2,TRBJ1-4
TGCGCCAGCAGCCAACAGGGAAACCAAGAGACCCAGTACTTC,CASSQQGNQETQYF,once,NA,TRBV5-1,TRBJ2-5
TGTGCCAGCAGTACAGGGGGGTATGAAAAACTGTTTTTT,CASSTGGYEKLFF,NA,TRBD1,TRBV6-1,TRBJ1-4
TGTGCCAGCAGCCTAGGGGAATCCCCCAATCAGCCCCAGCATTTT,CASSLGESPNQPQHF,NA,NA,TRBV7-9,TRBJ1-5
TGTGCCAGCTCACCAGTTACGGGACAGCGAGAGACCCAGTACTTC,CASSPVTGQRETQYF,NA,TRBD1,TRBV18,TRBJ2-5
TGCAGCGTTGAGATGGGGCAGCCCACAGATACGCAGTATTTT,CSVEMGQPTDTQYF,NA,NA,TRBV29-1,TRBJ2-3
TGTGCCAGCAGTCCCGTAAGTGGGCCAGTTGGCTACACCTTC,CASSPVSGPVGYTF,NA,NA,TRBV2,TRBJ1-2
TGCGCCAGCAGCCAAGATGGTCAAACAGGGGGAACTGAAGCTTTCTTT,CASSQDGQTGGTEAFF,NA,TRBD1,TRBV4-3,TRBJ1-1
TGTGCCAGCAGAAAGAATGAAAAACTGTTTTTT,CASRKNEKLFF,NA,NA,TRBV6-5,TRBJ1-4